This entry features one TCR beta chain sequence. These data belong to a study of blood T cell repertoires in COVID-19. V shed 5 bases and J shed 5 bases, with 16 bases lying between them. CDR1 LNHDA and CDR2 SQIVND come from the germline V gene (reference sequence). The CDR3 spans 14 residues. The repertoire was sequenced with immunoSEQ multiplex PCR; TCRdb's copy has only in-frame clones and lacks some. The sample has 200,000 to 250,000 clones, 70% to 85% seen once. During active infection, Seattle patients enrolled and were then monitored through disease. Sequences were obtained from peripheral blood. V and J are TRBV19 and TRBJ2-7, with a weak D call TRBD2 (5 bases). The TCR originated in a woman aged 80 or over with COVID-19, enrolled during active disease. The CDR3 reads CASSAVRESNEQYF. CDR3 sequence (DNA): TGTGCCAGTAGTGCTGTTAGGGAGAGTAACGAGCAGTACTTC.